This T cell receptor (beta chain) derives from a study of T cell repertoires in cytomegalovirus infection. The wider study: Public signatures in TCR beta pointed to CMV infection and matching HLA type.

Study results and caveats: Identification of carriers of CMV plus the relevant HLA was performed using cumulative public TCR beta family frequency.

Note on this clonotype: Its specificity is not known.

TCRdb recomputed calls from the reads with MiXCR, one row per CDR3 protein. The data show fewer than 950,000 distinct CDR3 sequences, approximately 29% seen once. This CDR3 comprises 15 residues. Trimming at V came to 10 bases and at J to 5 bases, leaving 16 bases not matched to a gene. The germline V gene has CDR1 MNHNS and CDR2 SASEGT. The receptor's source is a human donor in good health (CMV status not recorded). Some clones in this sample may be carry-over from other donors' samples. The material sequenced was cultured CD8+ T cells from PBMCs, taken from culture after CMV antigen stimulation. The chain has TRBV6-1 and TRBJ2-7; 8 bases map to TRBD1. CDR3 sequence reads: CANRGVGGLPHEQYF. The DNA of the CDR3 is TGTGCCAACAGGGGGGTCGGGGGTTTGCCCCACGAGCAGTACTTC.